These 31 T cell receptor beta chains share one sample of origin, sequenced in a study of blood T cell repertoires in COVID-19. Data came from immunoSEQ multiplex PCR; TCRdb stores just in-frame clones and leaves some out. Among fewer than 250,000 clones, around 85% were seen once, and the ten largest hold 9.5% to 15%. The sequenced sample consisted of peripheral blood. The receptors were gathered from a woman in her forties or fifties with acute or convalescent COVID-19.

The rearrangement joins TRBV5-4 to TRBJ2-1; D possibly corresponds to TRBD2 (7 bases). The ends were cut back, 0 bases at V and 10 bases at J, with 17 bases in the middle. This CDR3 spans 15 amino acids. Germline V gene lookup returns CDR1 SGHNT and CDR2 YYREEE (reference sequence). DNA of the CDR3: TGTGCCAGCAGCTTGGGGTGGGGGCCGGGAGGAGAGCAGTTCTTC. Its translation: CASSLGWGPGGEQFF.

Written as DNA, the CDR3 is TGCGCCAGCAGCCGTGAACCAGGGACAGGGAATACCGGGGAGCTGTTTTTT. Protein: CASSREPGTGNTGELFF. This chain joins TRBV4-1 and TRBJ2-2; 9 bases are a match to TRBD1. Trimming took 4 bases from V and 5 from J; bases not matched to a gene: 11. The CDR3 has 17 amino acids. Germline CDR1 reads MGHRA; CDR2 reads YSYEKL.

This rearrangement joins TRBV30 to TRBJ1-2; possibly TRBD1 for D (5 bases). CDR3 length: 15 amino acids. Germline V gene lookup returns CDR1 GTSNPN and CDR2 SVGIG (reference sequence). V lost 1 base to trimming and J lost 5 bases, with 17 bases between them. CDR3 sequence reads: CAWSAQGGIGYGYTF. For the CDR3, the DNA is TGTGCCTGGAGTGCCCAGGGAGGAATTGGGTATGGCTACACCTTC.

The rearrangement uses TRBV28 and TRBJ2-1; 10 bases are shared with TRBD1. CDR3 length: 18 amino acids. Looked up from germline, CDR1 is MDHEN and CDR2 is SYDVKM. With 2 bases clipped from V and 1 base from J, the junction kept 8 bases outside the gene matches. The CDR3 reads CASSLPGTGVQSYNEQFF. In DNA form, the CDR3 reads TGTGCCAGCAGTTTACCCGGGACAGGGGTTCAGTCCTACAATGAGCAGTTCTTC.

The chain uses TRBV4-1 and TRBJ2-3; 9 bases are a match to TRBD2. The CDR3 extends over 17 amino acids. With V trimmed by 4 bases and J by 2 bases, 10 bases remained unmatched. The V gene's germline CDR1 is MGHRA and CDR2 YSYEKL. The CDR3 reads CASSPHWRGGHTDTQYF. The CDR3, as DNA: TGCGCCAGCAGCCCGCACTGGCGGGGGGGCCACACAGATACGCAGTATTTT.

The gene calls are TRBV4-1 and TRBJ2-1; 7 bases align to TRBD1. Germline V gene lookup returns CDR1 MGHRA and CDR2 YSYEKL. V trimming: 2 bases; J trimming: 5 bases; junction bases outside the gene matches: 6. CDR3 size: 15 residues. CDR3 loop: CASSQTPTGNNEQFF. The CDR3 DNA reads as TGCGCCAGCAGCCAAACCCCGACAGGGAACAATGAGCAGTTCTTC.

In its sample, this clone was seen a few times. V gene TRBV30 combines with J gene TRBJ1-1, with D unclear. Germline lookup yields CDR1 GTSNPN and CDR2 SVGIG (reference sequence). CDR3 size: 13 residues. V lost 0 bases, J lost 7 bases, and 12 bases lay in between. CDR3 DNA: TGTGCCTGGAGTGTAATATTGTCGGGTGAAGCTTTCTTT. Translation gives CAWSVILSGEAFF.

The CDR3: CASSSPGLAVHEQFF. The DNA of the CDR3 is TGTGCCAGCAGCTCCCCGGGACTAGCGGTACATGAGCAGTTCTTC. V is TRBV5-4 and J is TRBJ2-1; 11 positions match TRBD2. V gave up 3 bases and J gave up 8 bases; unmatched junction bases: 7. CDR3 length: 15 amino acids. Germline loops: CDR1 SGHNT, CDR2 YYREEE (reference sequence).

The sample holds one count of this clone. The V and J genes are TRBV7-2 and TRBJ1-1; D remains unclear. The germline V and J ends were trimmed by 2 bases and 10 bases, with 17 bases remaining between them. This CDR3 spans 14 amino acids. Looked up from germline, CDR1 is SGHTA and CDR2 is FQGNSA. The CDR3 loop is CASSLKGGHRAAFF. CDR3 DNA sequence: TGTGCCAGCAGCTTAAAGGGAGGCCACCGGGCAGCTTTCTTT.

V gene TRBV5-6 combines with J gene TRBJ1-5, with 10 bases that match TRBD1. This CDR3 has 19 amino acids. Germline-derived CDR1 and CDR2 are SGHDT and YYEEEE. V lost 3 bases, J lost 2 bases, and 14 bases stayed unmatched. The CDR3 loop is CASSSTRDRGIKGNQPQHF. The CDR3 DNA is TGTGCCAGCAGCTCAACCCGGGACAGGGGTATCAAGGGCAATCAGCCCCAGCATTTT. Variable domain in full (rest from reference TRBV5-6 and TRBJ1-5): DAGVTQSPTHLIKTRGQQVTLRCSPKSGHDTVSWYQQALGQGPQFIFQYYEEEERQRGNFPDRFSGHQFPNYSSELNVNALLLGDSALYLCASSSTRDRGIKGNQPQHFGDGTRLSIL.

CDR3 nucleotides: TGTGCCAGCAGCTTAGGGCCGGACAGTGGGGGAGCTTTCTTT. Translated, it gives CASSLGPDSGGAFF. The chain couples TRBV7-2 to TRBJ1-1; D is perhaps TRBD1 (6 bases). Trimming took 1 base from V and 10 from J, leaving 16 bases between them. Germline V gives CDR1 SGHTA, CDR2 FQGNSA. This CDR3 contains 14 residues.

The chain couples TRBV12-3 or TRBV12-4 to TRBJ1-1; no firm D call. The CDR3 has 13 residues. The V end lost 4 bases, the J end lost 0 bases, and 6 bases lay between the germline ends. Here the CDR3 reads CASSYGLNTEAFF. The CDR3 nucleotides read TGTGCCAGCAGTTATGGCCTGAACACTGAAGCTTTCTTT.

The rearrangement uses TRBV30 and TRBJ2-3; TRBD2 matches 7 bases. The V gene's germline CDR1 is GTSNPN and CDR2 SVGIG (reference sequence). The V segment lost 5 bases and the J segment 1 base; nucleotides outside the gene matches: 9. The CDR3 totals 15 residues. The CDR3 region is CAWGLALAGTDTQYF. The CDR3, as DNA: TGTGCCTGGGGATTGGCTCTAGCGGGCACAGATACGCAGTATTTT.

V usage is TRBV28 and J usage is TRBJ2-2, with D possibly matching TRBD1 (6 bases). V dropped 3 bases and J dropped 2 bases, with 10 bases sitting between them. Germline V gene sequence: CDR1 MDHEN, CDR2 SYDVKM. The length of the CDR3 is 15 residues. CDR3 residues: CASSFGTLNTGELFF. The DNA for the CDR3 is TGTGCCAGCAGTTTCGGGACACTTAACACCGGGGAGCTGTTTTTT.

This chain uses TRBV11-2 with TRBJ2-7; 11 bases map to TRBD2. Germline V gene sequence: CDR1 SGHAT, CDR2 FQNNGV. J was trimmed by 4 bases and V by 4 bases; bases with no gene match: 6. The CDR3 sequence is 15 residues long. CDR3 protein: CASSSRLAGRYEQYF. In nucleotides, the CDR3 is TGTGCCAGCAGCTCCAGACTAGCGGGACGGTACGAGCAGTACTTC.

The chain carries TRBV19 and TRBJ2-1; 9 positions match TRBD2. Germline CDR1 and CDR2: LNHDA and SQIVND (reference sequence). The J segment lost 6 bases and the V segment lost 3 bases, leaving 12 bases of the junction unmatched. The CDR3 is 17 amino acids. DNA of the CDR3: TGTGCCAGTAGTATCGGGGCGGGGGGGCCCCTTCTCAATGAGCAGTTCTTC. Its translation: CASSIGAGGPLLNEQFF.

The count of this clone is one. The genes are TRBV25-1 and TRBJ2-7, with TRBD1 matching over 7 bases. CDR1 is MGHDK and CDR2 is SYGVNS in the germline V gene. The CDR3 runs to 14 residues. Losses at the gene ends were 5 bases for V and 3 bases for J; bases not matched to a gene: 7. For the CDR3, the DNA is TGTGCCAGCAGTTCAACCCGGGACAGCTACGAGCAGTACTTC. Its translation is CASSSTRDSYEQYF.

The CDR3 loop is CASSRYRDMNTEAFF. The CDR3, as DNA: TGTGCCAGCAGCCGTTACAGGGACATGAACACTGAAGCTTTCTTT. This chain uses TRBV6-5 with TRBJ1-1; maybe TRBD1 (6 bases). The length of the CDR3 is 15 residues. The germline V gene encodes CDR1 MNHEY and CDR2 SVGAGI. V was shortened by 6 bases and J by 0 bases, with 14 bases between the two germline ends.

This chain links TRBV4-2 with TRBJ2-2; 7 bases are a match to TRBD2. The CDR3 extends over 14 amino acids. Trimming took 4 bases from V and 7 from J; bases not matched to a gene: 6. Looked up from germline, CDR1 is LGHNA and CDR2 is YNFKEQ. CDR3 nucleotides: TGTGCCAGCAGCCCCCGGCGGGGGTTCGGGGAGCTGTTTTTT. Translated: CASSPRRGFGELFF.

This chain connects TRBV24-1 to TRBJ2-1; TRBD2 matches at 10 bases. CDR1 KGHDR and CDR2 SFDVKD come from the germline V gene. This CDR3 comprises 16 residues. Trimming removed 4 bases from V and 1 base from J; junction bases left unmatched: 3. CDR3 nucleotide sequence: TGTGCCACCAGTGACCGACTAGCGGGTTCCTACAATGAGCAGTTCTTC. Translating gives CATSDRLAGSYNEQFF.

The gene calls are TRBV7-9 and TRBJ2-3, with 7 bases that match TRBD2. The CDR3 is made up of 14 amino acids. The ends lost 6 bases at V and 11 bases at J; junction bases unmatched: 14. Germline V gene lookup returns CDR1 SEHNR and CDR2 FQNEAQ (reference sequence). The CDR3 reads CASSQTSGTGGQYF. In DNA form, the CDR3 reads TGTGCCAGCAGTCAGACTAGTGGGACGGGGGGGCAGTATTTT.

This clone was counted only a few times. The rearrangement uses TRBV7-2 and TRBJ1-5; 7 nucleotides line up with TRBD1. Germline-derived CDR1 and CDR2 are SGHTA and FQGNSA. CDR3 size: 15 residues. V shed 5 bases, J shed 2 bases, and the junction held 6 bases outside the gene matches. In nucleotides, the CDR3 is TGTGCCAGCAGCCCGAACACAGGGGGCAATCAGCCCCAGCATTTT. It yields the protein CASSPNTGGNQPQHF. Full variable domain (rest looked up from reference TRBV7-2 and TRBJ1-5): GAGVSQSPSNKVTEKGKDVELRCDPISGHTALYWYRQSLGQGLEFLIYFQGNSAPDKSGLPSDRFSAERTGGSVSTLTIQRTQQEDSAVYLCASSPNTGGNQPQHFGDGTRLSIL.

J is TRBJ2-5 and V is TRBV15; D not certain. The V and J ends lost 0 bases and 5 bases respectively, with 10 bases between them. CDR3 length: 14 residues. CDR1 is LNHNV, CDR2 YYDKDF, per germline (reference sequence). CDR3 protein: CATSRDGPRETQYF. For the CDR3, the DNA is TGTGCCACCAGCAGAGATGGGCCTCGTGAGACCCAGTACTTC.

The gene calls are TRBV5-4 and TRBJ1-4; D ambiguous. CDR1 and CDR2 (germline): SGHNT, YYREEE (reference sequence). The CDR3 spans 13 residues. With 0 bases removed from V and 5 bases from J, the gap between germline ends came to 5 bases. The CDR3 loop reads CASSLAGNEKLFF. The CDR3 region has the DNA TGTGCCAGCAGCTTGGCGGGGAATGAAAAACTGTTTTTT.

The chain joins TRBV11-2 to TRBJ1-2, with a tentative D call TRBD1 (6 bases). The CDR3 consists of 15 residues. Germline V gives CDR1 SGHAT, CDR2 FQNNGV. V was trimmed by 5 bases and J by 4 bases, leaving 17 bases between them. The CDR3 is CASSHRGQGGYGYTF. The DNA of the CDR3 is TGTGCCAGCAGCCACCGGGGACAAGGAGGCTATGGCTACACCTTC.

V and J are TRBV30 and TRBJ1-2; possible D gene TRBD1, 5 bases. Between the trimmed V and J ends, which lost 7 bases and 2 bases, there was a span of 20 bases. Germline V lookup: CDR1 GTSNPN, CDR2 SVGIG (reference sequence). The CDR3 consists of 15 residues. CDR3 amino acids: CALGGRAGVNYGYTF. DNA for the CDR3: TGTGCCTTGGGGGGTAGGGCAGGCGTCAACTATGGCTACACCTTC.

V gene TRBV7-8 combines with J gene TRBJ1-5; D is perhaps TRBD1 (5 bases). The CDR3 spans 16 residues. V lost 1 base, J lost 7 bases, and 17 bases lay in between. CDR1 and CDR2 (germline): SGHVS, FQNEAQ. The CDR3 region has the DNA TGTGCCAGCAGCTTAGAGAGTCGTGGGGCGAGGCAGCCCCAGCATTTT. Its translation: CASSLESRGARQPQHF.

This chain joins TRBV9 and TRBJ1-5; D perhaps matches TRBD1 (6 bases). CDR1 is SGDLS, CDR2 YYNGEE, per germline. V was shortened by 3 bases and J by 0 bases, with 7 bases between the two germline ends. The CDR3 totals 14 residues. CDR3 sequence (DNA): TGTGCCAGCAGCGAGGGACATAGCAATCAGCCCCAGCATTTT. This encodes CASSEGHSNQPQHF. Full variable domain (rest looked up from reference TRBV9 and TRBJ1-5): DSGVTQTPKHLITATGQRVTLRCSPRSGDLSVYWYQQSLDQGLQFLIQYYNGEERAKGNILERFSAQQFPDLHSELNLSSLELGDSALYFCASSEGHSNQPQHFGDGTRLSIL.

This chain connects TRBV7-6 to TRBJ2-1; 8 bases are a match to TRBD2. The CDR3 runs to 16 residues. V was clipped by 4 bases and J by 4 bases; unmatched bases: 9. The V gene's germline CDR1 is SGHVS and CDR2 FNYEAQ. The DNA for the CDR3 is TGTGCCAGCAGCTCTCCCGGACTAGCCCCGTACAATGAGCAGTTCTTC. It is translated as CASSSPGLAPYNEQFF.

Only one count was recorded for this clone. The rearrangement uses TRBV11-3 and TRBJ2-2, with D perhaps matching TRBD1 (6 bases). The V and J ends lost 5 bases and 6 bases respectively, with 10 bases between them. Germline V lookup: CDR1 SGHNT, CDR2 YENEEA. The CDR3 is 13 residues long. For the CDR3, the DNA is TGTGCCAGCAGCATACAGGGTCCCGGGGAGCTGTTTTTT. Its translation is CASSIQGPGELFF. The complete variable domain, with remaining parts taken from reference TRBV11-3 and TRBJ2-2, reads EAGVVQSPRYKIIEKKQPVAFWCNPISGHNTLYWYLQNLGQGPELLIRYENEEAVDDSQLPKDRFSAERLKGVDSTLKIQPAELGDSAVYLCASSIQGPGELFFGEGSRLTVL.

The CDR3 region is CAWSRGTSGGLSTDTQYF. The CDR3 bases are TGTGCCTGGAGTCGCGGGACTAGCGGAGGCCTTAGCACAGATACGCAGTATTTT. The rearrangement links TRBV30 to TRBJ2-3, with TRBD2 matching over 11 bases. CDR1 and CDR2 (germline): GTSNPN, SVGIG (reference sequence). Trimming at V came to 2 bases and at J to 0 bases, leaving 10 bases not matched to a gene. The length of the CDR3 is 18 residues.